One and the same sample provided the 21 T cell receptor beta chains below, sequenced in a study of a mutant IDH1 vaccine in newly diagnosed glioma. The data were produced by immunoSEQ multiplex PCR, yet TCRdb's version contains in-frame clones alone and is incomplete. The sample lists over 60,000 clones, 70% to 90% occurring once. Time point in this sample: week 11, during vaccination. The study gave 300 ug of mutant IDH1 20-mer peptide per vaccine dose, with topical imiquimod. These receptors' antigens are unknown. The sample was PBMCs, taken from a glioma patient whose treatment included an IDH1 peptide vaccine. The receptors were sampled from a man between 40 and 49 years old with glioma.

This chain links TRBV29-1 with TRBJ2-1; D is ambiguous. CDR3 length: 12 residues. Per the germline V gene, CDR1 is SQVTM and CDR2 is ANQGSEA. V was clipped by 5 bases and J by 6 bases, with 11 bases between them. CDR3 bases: TGCAGCGTTTTAATACTTGGCAATGAGCAGTTCTTC. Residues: CSVLILGNEQFF.

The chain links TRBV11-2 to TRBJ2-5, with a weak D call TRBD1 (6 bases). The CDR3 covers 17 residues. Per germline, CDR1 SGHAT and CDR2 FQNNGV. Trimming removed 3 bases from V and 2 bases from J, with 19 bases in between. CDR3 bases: TGTGCCAGCAGCTTGGGCCCCACAGGGAGAGGGCAAGAGACCCAGTACTTC. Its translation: CASSLGPTGRGQETQYF.

CDR3 coding DNA: TGTGCCAGTAGAGAACCATTACCGGGACAGGCATATGGCTACACCTTC. Its translation is CASREPLPGQAYGYTF. The rearrangement links TRBV19 to TRBJ1-2; 8 bases fit TRBD1. CDR1 LNHDA and CDR2 SQIVND come from the germline V gene (reference sequence). V lost 6 bases, J lost 5 bases, and 14 bases stayed unmatched. There are 16 residues in the CDR3.

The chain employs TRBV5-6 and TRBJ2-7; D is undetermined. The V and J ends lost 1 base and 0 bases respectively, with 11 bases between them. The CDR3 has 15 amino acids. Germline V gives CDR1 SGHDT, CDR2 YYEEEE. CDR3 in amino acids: CASSLRSGNSYEQYF. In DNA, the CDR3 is TGTGCCAGCAGCTTGAGGTCTGGAAACTCCTACGAGCAGTACTTC.

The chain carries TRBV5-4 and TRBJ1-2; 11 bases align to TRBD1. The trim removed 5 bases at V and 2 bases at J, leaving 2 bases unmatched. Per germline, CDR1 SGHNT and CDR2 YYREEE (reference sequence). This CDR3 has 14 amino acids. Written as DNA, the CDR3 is TGTGCCAGCAGGGGGACAGGGGGAAACTATGGCTACACCTTC. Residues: CASRGTGGNYGYTF.

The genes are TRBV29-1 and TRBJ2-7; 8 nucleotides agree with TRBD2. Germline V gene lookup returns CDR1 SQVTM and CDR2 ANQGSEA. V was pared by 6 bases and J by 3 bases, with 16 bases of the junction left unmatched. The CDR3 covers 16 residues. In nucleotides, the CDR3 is TGCAGCGTCTCTTCCAAGCAGCGGGGGACCCGCTACGAGCAGTACTTC. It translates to CSVSSKQRGTRYEQYF.

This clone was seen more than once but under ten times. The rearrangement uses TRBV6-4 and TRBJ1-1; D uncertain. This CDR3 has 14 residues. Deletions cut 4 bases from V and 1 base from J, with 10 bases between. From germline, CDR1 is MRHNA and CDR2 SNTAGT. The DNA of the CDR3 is TGTGCCAGCAGTGCCTTTGGGGAGAACACTGAAGCTTTCTTT. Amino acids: CASSAFGENTEAFF.

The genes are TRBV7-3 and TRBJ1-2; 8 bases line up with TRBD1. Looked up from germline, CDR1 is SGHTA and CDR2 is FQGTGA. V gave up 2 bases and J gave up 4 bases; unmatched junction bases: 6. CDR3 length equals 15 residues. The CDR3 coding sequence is TGTGCCAGCAGCTTAGGGACAGGACCTTTCTATGGCTACACCTTC. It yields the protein CASSLGTGPFYGYTF.

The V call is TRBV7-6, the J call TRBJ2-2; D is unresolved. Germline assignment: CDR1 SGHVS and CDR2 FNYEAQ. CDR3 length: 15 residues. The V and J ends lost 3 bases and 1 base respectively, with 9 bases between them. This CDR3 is CASSFEARNTGELFF. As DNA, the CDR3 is TGTGCCAGCAGCTTTGAGGCCAGGAACACCGGGGAGCTGTTTTTT.

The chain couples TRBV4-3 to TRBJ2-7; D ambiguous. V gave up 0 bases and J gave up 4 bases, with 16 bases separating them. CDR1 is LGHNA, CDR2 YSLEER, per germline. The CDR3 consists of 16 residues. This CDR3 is CASSQDSGRLTYEQYF. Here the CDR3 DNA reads TGCGCCAGCAGCCAAGATTCGGGCAGGTTGACGTACGAGCAGTACTTC.

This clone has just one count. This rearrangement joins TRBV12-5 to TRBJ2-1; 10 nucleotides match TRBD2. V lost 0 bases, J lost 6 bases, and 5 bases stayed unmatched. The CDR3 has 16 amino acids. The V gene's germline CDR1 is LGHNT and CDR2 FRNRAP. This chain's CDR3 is CASGLVLAGVSNEQFF. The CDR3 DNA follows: TGTGCTAGTGGTTTGGTCCTAGCGGGAGTCTCCAATGAGCAGTTCTTC.

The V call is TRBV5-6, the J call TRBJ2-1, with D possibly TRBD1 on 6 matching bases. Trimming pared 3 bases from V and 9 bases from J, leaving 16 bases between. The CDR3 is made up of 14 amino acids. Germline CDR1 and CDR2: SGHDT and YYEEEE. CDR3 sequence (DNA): TGTGCCAGCAGCTATACCAACAGGGTCGTTGAGCAGTTCTTC. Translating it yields CASSYTNRVVEQFF.

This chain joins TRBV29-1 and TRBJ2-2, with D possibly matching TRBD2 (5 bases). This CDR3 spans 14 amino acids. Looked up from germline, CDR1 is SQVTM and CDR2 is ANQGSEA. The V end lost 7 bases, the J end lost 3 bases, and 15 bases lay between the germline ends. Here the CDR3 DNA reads TGCAGCGCGCCTTCGGGGTCCTACACCGGGGAGCTGTTTTTT. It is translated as CSAPSGSYTGELFF.

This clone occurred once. The DNA for the CDR3 is TGTGCCAGCAGTTTACCCACAGGGCATACTTCACCCCTCCACTTT. Protein product: CASSLPTGHTSPLHF. This chain uses TRBV28 with TRBJ1-6; tentative D call: TRBD1 (6 bases). The CDR3 extends over 15 amino acids. Trimming pared 2 bases from V and 9 bases from J, leaving 14 bases between. The germline CDR1 and CDR2 sequences are MDHEN and SYDVKM.

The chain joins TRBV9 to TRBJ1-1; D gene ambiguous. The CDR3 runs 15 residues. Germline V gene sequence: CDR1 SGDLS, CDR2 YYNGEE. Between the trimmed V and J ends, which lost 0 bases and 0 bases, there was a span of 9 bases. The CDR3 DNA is TGTGCCAGCAGCGTAGATCCAGGAATGAACACTGAAGCTTTCTTT. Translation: CASSVDPGMNTEAFF.

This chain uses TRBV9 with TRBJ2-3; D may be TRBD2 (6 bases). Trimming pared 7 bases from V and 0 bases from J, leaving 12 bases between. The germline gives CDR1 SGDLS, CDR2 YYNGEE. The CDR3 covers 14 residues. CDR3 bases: TGTGCCAGCGGAACGGGGGTGAGCACAGATACGCAGTATTTT. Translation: CASGTGVSTDTQYF.

In nucleotides, the CDR3 is TGCAGCGTCTCGGGAGGCGGACCAGCGGGGTCCTACGAGCAGTACTTC. It is translated as CSVSGGGPAGSYEQYF. The chain recombines TRBV29-1 with TRBJ2-7; 7 bases line up with TRBD2. The J segment lost 1 base and the V segment lost 6 bases, leaving 15 bases of the junction unmatched. Germline V gene lookup returns CDR1 SQVTM and CDR2 ANQGSEA. CDR3 size: 16 residues.

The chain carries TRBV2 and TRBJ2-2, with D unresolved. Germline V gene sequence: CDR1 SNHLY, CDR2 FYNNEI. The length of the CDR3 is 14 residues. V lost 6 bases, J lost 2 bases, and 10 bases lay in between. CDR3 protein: CASSGLVNTGELFF. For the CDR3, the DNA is TGTGCCAGCAGCGGCTTAGTTAACACCGGGGAGCTGTTTTTT.

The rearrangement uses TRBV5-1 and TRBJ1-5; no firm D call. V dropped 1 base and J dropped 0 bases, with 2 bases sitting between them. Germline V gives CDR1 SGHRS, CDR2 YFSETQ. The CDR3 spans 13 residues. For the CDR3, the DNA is TGCGCCAGCAGCTTGACTAGCAATCAGCCCCAGCATTTT. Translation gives CASSLTSNQPQHF. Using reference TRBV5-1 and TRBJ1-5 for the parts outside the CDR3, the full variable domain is KAGVTQTPRYLIKTRGQQVTLSCSPISGHRSVSWYQQTPGQGLQFLFEYFSETQRNKGNFPGRFSGRQFSNSRSEMNVSTLELGDSALYLCASSLTSNQPQHFGDGTRLSIL.

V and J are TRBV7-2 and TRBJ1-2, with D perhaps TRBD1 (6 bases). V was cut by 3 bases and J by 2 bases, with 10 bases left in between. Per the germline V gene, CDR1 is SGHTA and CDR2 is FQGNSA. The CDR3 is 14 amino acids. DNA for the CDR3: TGTGCCAGCAGCTTCCCAGGGGTGAACTATGGCTACACCTTC. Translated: CASSFPGVNYGYTF.

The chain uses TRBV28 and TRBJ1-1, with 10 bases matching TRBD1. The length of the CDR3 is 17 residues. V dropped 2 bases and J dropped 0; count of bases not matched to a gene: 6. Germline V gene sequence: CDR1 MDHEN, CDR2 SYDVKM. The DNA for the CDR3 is TGTGCCAGCAGTTTAAGGGACAGGGGTCTCCTGAACACTGAAGCTTTCTTT. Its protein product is CASSLRDRGLLNTEAFF.